These 28 T cell receptor beta chains were sequenced from one sample in a study of cytomegalovirus exposure and HLA in healthy donors. Profiled with immunoSEQ multiplex PCR; TCRdb holds only in-frame clones, not every one. Altogether roughly 86,000 clones are present, roughly 95% being singletons, with the ten largest covering roughly 1.5%. Sequenced material: PBMCs. These receptors were collected from a man aged 18 to 30 in good health and CMV-seropositive.

The rearrangement links TRBV2 to TRBJ1-2; no clear D. The germline gives CDR1 SNHLY, CDR2 FYNNEI. V was trimmed by 2 bases and J by 4 bases, leaving 8 bases between them. CDR3 size: 13 residues. Written as DNA, the CDR3 is TGTGCCAGCAGTGAATTACAGACCTATGGCTACACCTTC. This encodes CASSELQTYGYTF.

This chain uses TRBV7-9 with TRBJ1-5; 9 bases align to TRBD1. J was trimmed by 12 bases and V by 5 bases; bases with no gene match: 14. Looked up from germline, CDR1 is SEHNR and CDR2 is FQNEAQ (reference sequence). The CDR3 extends over 15 amino acids. The DNA of the CDR3 is TGTGCCAGCAGCCGGGGGGACAGGGCCGTATATCGCCAGCATTTT. As protein: CASSRGDRAVYRQHF.

The rearrangement joins TRBV7-6 to TRBJ2-3; D is unresolved. CDR3 length: 14 amino acids. Germline values: CDR1 SGHVS, CDR2 FNYEAQ. V lost 1 base to trimming and J lost 3 bases, with 8 bases between them. This CDR3 is CASSLEWRTDTQYF. The CDR3 DNA reads TGTGCCAGCAGCTTAGAGTGGAGAACAGATACGCAGTATTTT. Supplemented by reference TRBV7-6 and TRBJ2-3, the full variable domain reads GAGVSQSPRYKVTKRGQDVALRCDPISGHVSLYWYRQALGQGPEFLTYFNYEAQQDKSGLPNDRFSAERPEGSISTLTIQRTEQRDSAMYRCASSLEWRTDTQYFGPGTRLTVL.

The rearrangement links TRBV5-1 to TRBJ1-2, with D tentatively TRBD1 (5 bases). Germline CDR1 reads SGHRS; CDR2 reads YFSETQ. This CDR3 has 15 amino acids. Between the trimmed V and J ends, which lost 1 base and 0 bases, there was a span of 10 bases. The CDR3 loop is CASSLRQGANYGYTF. The CDR3 DNA sequence: TGCGCCAGCAGCTTGAGGCAGGGCGCTAACTATGGCTACACCTTC.

The chain combines TRBV10-1 with TRBJ2-7, with D perhaps TRBD2 (6 bases). This CDR3 spans 15 amino acids. Germline-derived CDR1 and CDR2 are WNHNN and SYGVQD (reference sequence). V was cut by 3 bases and J by 2 bases, with 14 bases left in between. The CDR3 spells CASSDTGVHPYEQYF. The CDR3 coding sequence is TGCGCCAGCAGTGATACGGGGGTACACCCCTACGAGCAGTACTTC.

The chain carries TRBV19 and TRBJ2-2, with D perhaps matching TRBD1 (6 bases). There are 13 residues in the CDR3. Per the germline V gene, CDR1 is LNHDA and CDR2 is SQIVND (reference sequence). This CDR3 is CATGYSVGGELFF. The CDR3 DNA follows: TGTGCTACAGGGTATTCCGTTGGCGGGGAGCTGTTTTTT. Full variable domain (remainder filled in from reference TRBV19 and TRBJ2-2): DGGITQSPKYLFRKEGQNVTLSCEQNLNHDAMYWYRQDPGQGLRLIYYSQIVNDFQKGDIAEGYSVSREKKESFPLTVTSAQKNPTAFYLCATGYSVGGELFFGEGSRLTVL.

V is TRBV18 and J is TRBJ2-7, with TRBD1 matching over 7 bases. The CDR3 extends over 13 amino acids. V was clipped by 6 bases and J by 2 bases; unmatched bases: 4. Germline V gives CDR1 KGHSH, CDR2 LQKENI. CDR3 nucleotides: TGTGCCAGCTCGACGGGACAGCCCTACGAGCAGTACTTC. Protein: CASSTGQPYEQYF.

This chain joins TRBV18 and TRBJ1-5; D is undetermined. CDR1 and CDR2 from the germline V gene are KGHSH and LQKENI. Trimming removed 3 bases from V and 0 bases from J, with 6 bases in between. This CDR3 has 14 residues. The CDR3 bases are TGTGCCAGCTCACCCTTAGATAGCAATCAGCCCCAGCATTTT. Residues: CASSPLDSNQPQHF.

The chain uses TRBV6-5 and TRBJ1-1; D is undetermined. This CDR3 contains 15 residues. CDR1 and CDR2 (germline): MNHEY, SVGAGI. Between the trimmed V and J ends, which lost 0 bases and 1 base, there was a span of 9 bases. The CDR3 DNA follows: TGTGCCAGCAGTTACTCGAAGGCGGAGAACACTGAAGCTTTCTTT. Its protein is CASSYSKAENTEAFF.

The V call is TRBV7-6, the J call TRBJ2-5; a possible D gene is TRBD2 (5 bases). V lost 1 base and J lost 4, with 10 bases in between. The length of the CDR3 is 14 residues. The germline CDR1 and CDR2 sequences are SGHVS and FNYEAQ. The CDR3 DNA is TGTGCCAGCAGCTTAGGTCTGGGGAGAGAGACCCAGTACTTC. Encoded protein: CASSLGLGRETQYF.

This chain connects TRBV6-1 to TRBJ1-1; D is ambiguous. The germline CDR1 and CDR2 sequences are MNHNS and SASEGT. Trimming stripped 0 bases from V and 1 base from J, with 12 bases between. The CDR3 is 16 amino acids. The CDR3 DNA is TGTGCCAGCAGTGAAGCGCCCGCGGAGTGGAACACTGAAGCTTTCTTT. This sequence encodes CASSEAPAEWNTEAFF.

This chain links TRBV7-9 with TRBJ2-1; 7 nucleotides line up with TRBD1. Per germline, CDR1 SEHNR and CDR2 FQNEAQ (reference sequence). The CDR3 has 15 amino acids. Trimming at V came to 8 bases and at J to 8 bases, leaving 15 bases not matched to a gene. Here the CDR3 reads CASQLPAPQGDEQFF. The CDR3 bases are TGTGCCAGCCAGCTTCCGGCCCCCCAGGGGGATGAGCAGTTCTTC.

The gene calls are TRBV5-1 and TRBJ2-7, with D unclear. This CDR3 comprises 16 residues. V lost 0 bases and J 0 bases, leaving 13 bases between the germline ends. Looked up from germline, CDR1 is SGHRS and CDR2 is YFSETQ. In nucleotides, the CDR3 is TGCGCCAGCAGCTTGGCACGTCGGTCCGCCTCCTACGAGCAGTACTTC. The encoded protein is CASSLARRSASYEQYF.

This clone has just one count. In DNA form, the CDR3 reads TGTGCCAGCAGGGGCTGGGATGTACGACTAGGAGACAATGAGCAGTTCTTC. It encodes CASRGWDVRLGDNEQFF. V gene TRBV9 combines with J gene TRBJ2-1; possible D gene TRBD2, 6 bases. This CDR3 region has 17 residues. Deletions cut 5 bases from V and 5 bases from J, with 23 bases between. CDR1 and CDR2 (germline): SGDLS, YYNGEE.

V usage is TRBV28 and J usage is TRBJ2-7, with 9 bases identical to TRBD2. The CDR3 covers 17 residues. Germline V gives CDR1 MDHEN, CDR2 SYDVKM. With V trimmed by 4 bases and J by 6 bases, 16 bases remained unmatched. The CDR3 DNA reads as TGTGCCAGCAGTTATGGGACCCCGCTAGCGGGACTCTCCGAGCAGTACTTC. Its translation: CASSYGTPLAGLSEQYF.

This clone was detected only once. The chain employs TRBV10-3 and TRBJ2-2; 8 nucleotides align to TRBD1. Per the germline V gene, CDR1 is ENHRY and CDR2 is SYGVKD. The CDR3 length is 15 residues. The J segment lost 4 bases and the V segment lost 6 bases, leaving 7 bases of the junction unmatched. The CDR3 spells CAIRLGQGGTGELFF. The CDR3 DNA reads as TGTGCCATCAGACTAGGACAGGGAGGCACCGGGGAGCTGTTTTTT.

The rearrangement joins TRBV19 to TRBJ2-7, with 7 bases matching TRBD1. V was clipped by 4 bases and J by 5 bases; unmatched bases: 8. The CDR3 consists of 14 residues. CDR1 and CDR2 from the germline V gene are LNHDA and SQIVND (reference sequence). The DNA for the CDR3 is TGTGCCAGTAGTACAGGGGGTGTAGTCGACGAGCAGTACTTC. Translation gives CASSTGGVVDEQYF.

V is TRBV29-1 and J is TRBJ2-7; 11 bases match TRBD1. Trimming cost V 4 bases and J 2 bases; bases outside gene matches: 7. The CDR3 contains 15 residues. The germline gives CDR1 SQVTM, CDR2 ANQGSEA. The CDR3 bases are TGCAGCGTTGGTACCGGGACAGGGGGTACCTACGAGCAGTACTTC. Encoded protein: CSVGTGTGGTYEQYF.

Points on this clone: The identical CDR3 is also encoded by other nucleotide sequences in the sample. V is TRBV20-1 and J is TRBJ2-7, with D uncertain. The CDR3 has 11 amino acids. Trimming took off 6 bases at V and 4 bases at J, with 10 bases between the two ends. CDR1 DFQATT and CDR2 SNEGSKA come from the germline V gene (reference sequence). The CDR3 bases are TGCAGTGCGAGGCGTGAGTACGAGCAGTACTTC. This translates into CSARREYEQYF.

V gene TRBV6-1 combines with J gene TRBJ2-1, with TRBD2 matching over 9 bases. CDR1 and CDR2 from the germline V gene are MNHNS and SASEGT. The V and J ends lost 8 bases and 7 bases, in that order; junction bases with no gene match: 3. The CDR3 sequence is 12 residues long. The CDR3 loop reads CASGGGGNEQFF. CDR3 sequence (DNA): TGTGCCAGCGGCGGGGGGGGGAATGAGCAGTTCTTC.

The chain employs TRBV4-2 and TRBJ2-1, with 10 bases that match TRBD2. J was trimmed by 7 bases and V by 4 bases; bases with no gene match: 10. This CDR3 is 16 amino acids long. CDR1 LGHNA and CDR2 YNFKEQ come from the germline V gene. The CDR3, as DNA: TGTGCCAGCAGCCCACTAGCGGGAAGGATGGGGAATGAGCAGTTCTTC. Its protein product is CASSPLAGRMGNEQFF.

The chain combines TRBV9 with TRBJ2-5, with 7 bases that match TRBD1. J lost 2 bases, V lost 1 base, and 5 bases had no gene match. This CDR3 is 15 amino acids long. The V gene's germline CDR1 is SGDLS and CDR2 YYNGEE. DNA of the CDR3: TGTGCCAGCAGCGTATTTCAGGGGGAACAAGAGACCCAGTACTTC. Translating gives CASSVFQGEQETQYF.

This sequence joins TRBV30 and TRBJ1-3; D not certain. Germline-derived CDR1 and CDR2 are GTSNPN and SVGIG (reference sequence). The ends were cut back, 4 bases at V and 0 bases at J, with 4 bases in the middle. This CDR3 has 12 residues. DNA for the CDR3: TGTGCCTGGATGCGCTCTGGAAACACCATATATTTT. Residues: CAWMRSGNTIYF. Full variable domain (remainder filled in from reference TRBV30 and TRBJ1-3): SQTIHQWPATLVQPVGSPLSLECTVEGTSNPNLYWYRQAAGRGLQLLFYSVGIGQISSEVPQNLSASRPQDRQFILSSKKLLLSDSGFYLCAWMRSGNTIYFGEGSWLTVV.

The V call is TRBV7-3, the J call TRBJ2-2, with 7 bases identical to TRBD1. The CDR3 has 13 residues. In germline, CDR1 is SGHTA, CDR2 FQGTGA. V was pared by 2 bases and J by 6 bases, with 0 bases of the junction left unmatched. The CDR3 DNA sequence: TGTGCCAGCAGCTTAGGGACAGCCGGGGAGCTGTTTTTT. It encodes CASSLGTAGELFF.

Written as DNA, the CDR3 is TGCGCCAGCAGCTTGAATCTAGCAGATACGCAGTATTTT. Its translation is CASSLNLADTQYF. V usage is TRBV5-1 and J usage is TRBJ2-3; D gene unclear. The CDR3 is made up of 13 amino acids. V gave up 1 base and J gave up 4 bases, with 7 bases separating them. In germline, CDR1 is SGHRS, CDR2 YFSETQ.

CDR3 sequence: CASSGTSSPEQYF. CDR3 in DNA: TGTGCCAGCAGCGGGACTAGTTCACCCGAGCAGTACTTC. The chain employs TRBV7-3 and TRBJ2-7; 8 positions match TRBD2. The germline gives CDR1 SGHTA, CDR2 FQGTGA. The ends lost 5 bases at V and 6 bases at J; junction bases unmatched: 6. The CDR3 has 13 amino acids.

The chain employs TRBV7-8 and TRBJ2-7; D is possibly TRBD1 (5 bases). V was trimmed by 5 bases and J by 2 bases, leaving 22 bases between them. Germline CDR1 is SGHVS and CDR2 is FQNEAQ. This CDR3 comprises 17 residues. CDR3: CASSPLTGQGLPYEQYF. CDR3 nucleotide sequence: TGTGCCAGCAGCCCCCTCACCGGGCAGGGTCTGCCCTACGAGCAGTACTTC.

With respect to this clone: The junction departs from germline at one end; a sequencing error may be responsible. The chain is built from TRBV27 and TRBJ2-1; D possibly corresponds to TRBD1 (6 bases). Germline assignment: CDR1 MNHEY and CDR2 SMNVEV (reference sequence). The CDR3 has 14 amino acids. CDR3 residues: CASSLYDRPNGQFF. The CDR3 nucleotides are TGTGCCAGCAGTTTATATGACAGGCCCAATGGGCAGTTCTTC.